The next 9 T cell receptor beta chains were all read from a single sample in a study of T cell responses to AZD1222 COVID-19 vaccine (dated by TCRdb to 2020 to 2023). Library construction relied on the immunoSEQ multiplex PCR assay. TCRdb stores this immuneACCESS table with in-frame sequences only. Part of the clones is absent; in the studies checked, under half of the shortfall reflects unresolved V genes, and no reason is known for the rest. This sample has more than 85,000 clones in its table, and almost 80% of those were observed once. The ten largest clones add up to roughly 20% of the sample. Reading the label with the study, this specimen's time point is: baseline before first vaccination. The sequences come from peripheral blood, collected on day 0 of AZD1222 vaccination. All receptors derive from an adult in good health.

The chain recombines TRBV2 with TRBJ1-1, with 8 bases lining up with TRBD1. V lost 6 bases and J lost 7; bases outside the gene matches: 7. CDR3 size: 13 residues. Per germline, CDR1 SNHLY and CDR2 FYNNEI. CDR3 coding DNA: TGTGCCAGCAGACTTCAGGGGGCTGGTGAAGCTTTCTTT. Translation gives CASRLQGAGEAFF.

The count of this clone is one. The V gene is TRBV4-3, the J gene TRBJ2-7; TRBD2 matches at 9 bases. Losses at the gene ends were 4 bases for V and 5 bases for J; bases not matched to a gene: 6. This CDR3 region has 14 residues. Germline-derived CDR1 and CDR2 are LGHNA and YSLEER. The CDR3 DNA is TGCGCCAGCAGCCTAGCGGGAGATGGGAACGAGCAGTACTTC. Its protein product is CASSLAGDGNEQYF.

The chain is built from TRBV19 and TRBJ2-2; 9 bases align to TRBD2. Germline V gives CDR1 LNHDA, CDR2 SQIVND (reference sequence). CDR3 size: 14 residues. The ends lost 6 bases at V and 9 bases at J; junction bases unmatched: 8. The CDR3 coding sequence is TGTGCCAGTAGCCCGACTAGCGGTTGGTGGGAGCTGTTTTTT. It codes for CASSPTSGWWELFF.

This clone came up once. V usage is TRBV19 and J usage is TRBJ2-6; D call uncertain. Germline values: CDR1 LNHDA, CDR2 SQIVND (reference sequence). The CDR3 totals 15 residues. The ends were cut back, 8 bases at V and 0 bases at J, with 11 bases in the middle. DNA of the CDR3: TGTGCCAGTGGGATAGGGTTCTCTGGGGCCAACGTCCTGACTTTC. Translating it yields CASGIGFSGANVLTF.

The J gene is TRBJ1-6, the V gene TRBV30; no reliable D call. The CDR3 consists of 16 residues. Trimming cost V 1 base and J 0 bases, with 10 bases left between them. The germline V gene encodes CDR1 GTSNPN and CDR2 SVGIG (reference sequence). The CDR3 coding sequence is TGTGCCTGGAGTGGGATAAGGAGCTCCTATAATTCACCCCTCCACTTT. Protein product: CAWSGIRSSYNSPLHF.

CDR3: CASGLLTGANVLTF. The CDR3 DNA sequence: TGTGCCAGCGGTCTTTTGACTGGGGCCAACGTCCTGACTTTC. The chain is built from TRBV6-5 and TRBJ2-6; D is unclear. The CDR3 totals 14 residues. V was pared by 8 bases and J by 2 bases, with 10 bases between. CDR1 and CDR2 from the germline V gene are MNHEY and SVGAGI.

This clone has a handful of counts. The CDR3 here is CASSVGQGNYGYTF. For the CDR3, the DNA is TGTGCCAGCAGCGTAGGACAGGGGAACTATGGCTACACCTTC. The chain employs TRBV9 and TRBJ1-2, with TRBD1 matching 8 bases. J was trimmed by 2 bases and V by 0 bases; bases with no gene match: 0. Germline V gene sequence: CDR1 SGDLS, CDR2 YYNGEE. CDR3 size: 14 residues.

J is TRBJ2-5 and V is TRBV7-6; D remains ambiguous. V lost 3 bases to trimming and J lost 5 bases, with 16 bases between them. The CDR3 extends over 15 amino acids. Germline CDR1 reads SGHVS; CDR2 reads FNYEAQ. CDR3 loop: CASSLVGLIEETQYF. CDR3 sequence (DNA): TGTGCCAGCAGCTTGGTGGGGTTGATTGAGGAGACCCAGTACTTC.

This clone was counted a single time. This chain uses TRBV14 with TRBJ1-3, with a weak D call TRBD1 (5 bases). The V and J ends lost 4 bases and 0 bases respectively, with 10 bases between them. Germline CDR1 and CDR2: SGHDN and FVKESK. This CDR3 comprises 15 residues. The chain's CDR3 is CASSRLQGSGNTIYF. In DNA, the CDR3 is TGTGCCAGCAGCCGCCTCCAGGGCTCTGGAAACACCATATATTTT.